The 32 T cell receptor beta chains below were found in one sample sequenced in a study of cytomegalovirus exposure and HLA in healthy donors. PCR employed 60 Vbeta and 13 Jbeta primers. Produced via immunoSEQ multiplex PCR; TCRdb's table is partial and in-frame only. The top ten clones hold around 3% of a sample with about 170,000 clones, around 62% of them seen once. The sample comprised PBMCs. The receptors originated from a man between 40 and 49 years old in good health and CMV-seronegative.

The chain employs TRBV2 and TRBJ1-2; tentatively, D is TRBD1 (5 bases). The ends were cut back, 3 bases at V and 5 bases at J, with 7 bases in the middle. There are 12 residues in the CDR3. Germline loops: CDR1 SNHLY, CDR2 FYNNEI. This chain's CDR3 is CASSDRVYGYTF. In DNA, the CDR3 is TGTGCCAGCAGTGACAGGGTTTATGGCTACACCTTC.

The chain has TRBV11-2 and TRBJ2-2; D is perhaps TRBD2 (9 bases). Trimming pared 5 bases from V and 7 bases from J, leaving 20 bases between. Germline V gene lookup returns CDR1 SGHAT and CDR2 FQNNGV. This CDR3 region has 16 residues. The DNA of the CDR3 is TGTGCCAGCAGCCAGGGGGCGGGAGGGCCGGTCGGGGAGCTGTTTTTT. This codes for CASSQGAGGPVGELFF.

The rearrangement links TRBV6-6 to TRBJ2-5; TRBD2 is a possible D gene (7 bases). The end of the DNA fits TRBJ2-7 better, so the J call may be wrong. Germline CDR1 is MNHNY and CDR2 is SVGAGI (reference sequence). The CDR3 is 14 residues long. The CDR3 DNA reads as TGTGCCAGCAGTCACCAGAGGGGGGGCTACGAGCAGTACTTC. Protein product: CASSHQRGGYEQYF.

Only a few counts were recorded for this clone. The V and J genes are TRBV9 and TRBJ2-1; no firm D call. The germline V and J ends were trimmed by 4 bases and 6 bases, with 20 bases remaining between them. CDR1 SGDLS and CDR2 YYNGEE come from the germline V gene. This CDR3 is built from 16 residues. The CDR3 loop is CASSPRSTASPNEQFF. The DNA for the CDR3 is TGTGCCAGCAGCCCACGAAGCACAGCTTCCCCCAATGAGCAGTTCTTC. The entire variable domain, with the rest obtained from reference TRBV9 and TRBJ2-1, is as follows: DSGVTQTPKHLITATGQRVTLRCSPRSGDLSVYWYQQSLDQGLQFLIQYYNGEERAKGNILERFSAQQFPDLHSELNLSSLELGDSALYFCASSPRSTASPNEQFFGPGTRLTVL.

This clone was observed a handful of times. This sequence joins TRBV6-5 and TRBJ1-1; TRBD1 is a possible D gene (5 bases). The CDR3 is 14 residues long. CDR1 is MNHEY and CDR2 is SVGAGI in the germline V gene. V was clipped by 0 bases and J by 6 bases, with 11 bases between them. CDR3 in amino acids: CASSYSAGGAEAFF. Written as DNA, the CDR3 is TGTGCCAGCAGTTACTCCGCGGGGGGGGCTGAAGCTTTCTTT.

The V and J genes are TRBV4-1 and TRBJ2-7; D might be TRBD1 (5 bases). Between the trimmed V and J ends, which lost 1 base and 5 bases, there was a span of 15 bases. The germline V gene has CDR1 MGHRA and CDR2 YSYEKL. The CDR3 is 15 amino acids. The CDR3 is CASSQVSGKRNEQYF. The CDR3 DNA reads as TGCGCCAGCAGCCAAGTGTCAGGGAAGCGTAACGAGCAGTACTTC.

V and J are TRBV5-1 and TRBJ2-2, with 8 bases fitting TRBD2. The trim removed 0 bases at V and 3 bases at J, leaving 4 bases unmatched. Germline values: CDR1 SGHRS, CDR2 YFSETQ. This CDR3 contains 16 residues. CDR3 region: CASSLAPSGYTGELFF. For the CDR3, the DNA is TGCGCCAGCAGCTTGGCCCCTAGCGGGTACACCGGGGAGCTGTTTTTT.

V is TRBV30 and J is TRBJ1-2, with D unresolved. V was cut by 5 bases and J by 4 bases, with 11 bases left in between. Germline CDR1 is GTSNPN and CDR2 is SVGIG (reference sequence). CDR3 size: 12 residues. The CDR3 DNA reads TGTGCCTGGGCCGGGTCCTTCTATGGCTACACCTTC. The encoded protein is CAWAGSFYGYTF.

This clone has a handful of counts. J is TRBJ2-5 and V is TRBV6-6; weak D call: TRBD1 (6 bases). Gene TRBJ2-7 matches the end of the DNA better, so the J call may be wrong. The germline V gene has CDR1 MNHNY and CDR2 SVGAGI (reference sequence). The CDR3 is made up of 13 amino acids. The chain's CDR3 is CASRYGQTYEQYF. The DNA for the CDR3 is TGTGCCAGCAGATACGGACAGACCTACGAGCAGTACTTC.

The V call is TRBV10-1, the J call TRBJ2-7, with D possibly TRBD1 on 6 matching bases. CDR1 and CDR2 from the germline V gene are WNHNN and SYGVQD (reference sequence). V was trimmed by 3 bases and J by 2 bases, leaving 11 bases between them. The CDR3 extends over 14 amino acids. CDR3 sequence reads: CASSEARTAYEQYF. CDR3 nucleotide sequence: TGCGCCAGCAGTGAAGCCAGGACAGCCTACGAGCAGTACTTC.

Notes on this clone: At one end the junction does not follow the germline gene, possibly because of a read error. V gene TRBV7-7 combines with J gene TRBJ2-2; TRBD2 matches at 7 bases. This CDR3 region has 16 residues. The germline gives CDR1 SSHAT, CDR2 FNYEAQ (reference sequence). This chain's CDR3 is CASSLALERDRGELFF. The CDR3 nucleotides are TGTGCTAGCAGCTTAGCATTGGAGCGGGATCGCGGGGAGCTGTTTTTT.

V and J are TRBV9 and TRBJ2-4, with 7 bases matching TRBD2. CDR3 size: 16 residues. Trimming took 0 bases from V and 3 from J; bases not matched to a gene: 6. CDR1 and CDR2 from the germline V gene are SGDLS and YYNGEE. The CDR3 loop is CASSVEDGGSKNIQYF. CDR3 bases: TGTGCCAGCAGCGTAGAGGACGGGGGGAGCAAAAACATTCAGTACTTC.

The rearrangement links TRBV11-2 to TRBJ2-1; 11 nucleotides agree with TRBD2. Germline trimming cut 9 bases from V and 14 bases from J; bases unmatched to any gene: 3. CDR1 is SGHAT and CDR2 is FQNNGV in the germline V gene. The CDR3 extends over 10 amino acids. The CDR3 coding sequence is TGTGCCAGTAGCGGGAGGGATGAGTTCTTC. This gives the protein CASSGRDEFF.

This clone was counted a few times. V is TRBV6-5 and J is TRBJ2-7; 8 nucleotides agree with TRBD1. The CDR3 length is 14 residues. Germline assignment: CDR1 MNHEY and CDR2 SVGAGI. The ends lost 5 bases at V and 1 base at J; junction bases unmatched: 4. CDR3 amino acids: CASSGDRFSYEQYF. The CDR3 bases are TGTGCCAGCAGTGGGGACAGGTTTTCCTACGAGCAGTACTTC.

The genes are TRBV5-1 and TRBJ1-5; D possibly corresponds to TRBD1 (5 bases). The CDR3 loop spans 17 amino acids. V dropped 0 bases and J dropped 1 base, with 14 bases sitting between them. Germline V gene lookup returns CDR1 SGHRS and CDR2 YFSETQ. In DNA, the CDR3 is TGCGCCAGCAGCTTGGCCAGGGTTGATGCGAGCAATCAGCCCCAGCATTTT. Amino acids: CASSLARVDASNQPQHF.

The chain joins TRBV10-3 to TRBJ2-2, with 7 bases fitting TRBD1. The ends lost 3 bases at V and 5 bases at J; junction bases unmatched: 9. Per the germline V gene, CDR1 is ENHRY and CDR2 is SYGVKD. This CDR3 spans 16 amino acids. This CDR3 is CAISDEQGLITGELFF. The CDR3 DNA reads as TGTGCCATCAGTGATGAACAGGGGCTCATAACCGGGGAGCTGTTTTTT.

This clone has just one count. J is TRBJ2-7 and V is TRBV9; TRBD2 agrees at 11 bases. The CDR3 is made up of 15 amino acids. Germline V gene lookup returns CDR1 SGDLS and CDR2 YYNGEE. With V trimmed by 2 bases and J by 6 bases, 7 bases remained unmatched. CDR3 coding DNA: TGTGCCAGCAGCGTGATAGCGGGAGGGCTTACCGAGCAGTACTTC. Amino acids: CASSVIAGGLTEQYF.

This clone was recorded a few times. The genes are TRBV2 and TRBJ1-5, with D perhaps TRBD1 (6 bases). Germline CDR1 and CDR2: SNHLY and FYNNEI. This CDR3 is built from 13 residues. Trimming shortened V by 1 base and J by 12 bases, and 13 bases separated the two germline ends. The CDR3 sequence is CASSEDRVVFQHF. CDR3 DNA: TGTGCCAGCAGTGAAGACAGGGTAGTATTCCAGCATTTT.

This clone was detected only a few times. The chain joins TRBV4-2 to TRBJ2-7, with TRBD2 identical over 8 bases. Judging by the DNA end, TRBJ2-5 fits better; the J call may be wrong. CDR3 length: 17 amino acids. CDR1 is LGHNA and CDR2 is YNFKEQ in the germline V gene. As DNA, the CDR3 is TGTGCCAGCAGCCAACAGGGTAGCGGGGACGGGCAAGAGACCCAGTACTTC. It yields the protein CASSQQGSGDGQETQYF.

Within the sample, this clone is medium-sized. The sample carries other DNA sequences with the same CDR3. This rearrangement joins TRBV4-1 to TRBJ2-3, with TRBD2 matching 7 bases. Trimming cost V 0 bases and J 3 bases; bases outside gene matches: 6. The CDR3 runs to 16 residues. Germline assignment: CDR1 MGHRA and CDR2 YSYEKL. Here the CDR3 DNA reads TGCGCCAGCAGCCAAGATTCGGGGGGACGAACAGATACGCAGTATTTT. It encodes CASSQDSGGRTDTQYF.

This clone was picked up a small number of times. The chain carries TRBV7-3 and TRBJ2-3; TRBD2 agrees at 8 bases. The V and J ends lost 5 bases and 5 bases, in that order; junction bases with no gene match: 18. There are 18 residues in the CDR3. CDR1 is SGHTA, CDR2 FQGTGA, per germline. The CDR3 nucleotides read TGTGCCAGCAGCGGTGCCACGACGGGAGGGAGGTTCCAAGATACGCAGTATTTT. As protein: CASSGATTGGRFQDTQYF.

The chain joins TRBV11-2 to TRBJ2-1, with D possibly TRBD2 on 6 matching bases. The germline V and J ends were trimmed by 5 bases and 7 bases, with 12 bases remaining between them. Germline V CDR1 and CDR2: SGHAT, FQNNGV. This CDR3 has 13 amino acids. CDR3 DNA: TGTGCCAGCAGCAAAAATGGGGGGAATGAGCAGTTCTTC. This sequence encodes CASSKNGGNEQFF. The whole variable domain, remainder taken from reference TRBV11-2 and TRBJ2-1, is EAGVAQSPRYKIIEKRQSVAFWCNPISGHATLYWYQQILGQGPKLLIQFQNNGVVDDSQLPKDRFSAERLKGVDSTLKIQPAKLEDSAVYLCASSKNGGNEQFFGPGTRLTVL.

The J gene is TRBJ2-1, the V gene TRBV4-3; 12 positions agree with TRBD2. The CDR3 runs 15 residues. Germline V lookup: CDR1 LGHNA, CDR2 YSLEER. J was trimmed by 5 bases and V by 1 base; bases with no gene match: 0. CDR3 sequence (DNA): TGCGCCAGCAGCCAAGGACTAGCGGGAGACAATGAGCAGTTCTTC. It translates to CASSQGLAGDNEQFF.

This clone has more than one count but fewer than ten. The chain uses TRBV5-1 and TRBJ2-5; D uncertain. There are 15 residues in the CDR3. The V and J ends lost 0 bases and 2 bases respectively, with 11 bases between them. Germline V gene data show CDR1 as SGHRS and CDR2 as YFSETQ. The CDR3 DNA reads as TGCGCCAGCAGCTTGGAACAGCCTTCTCAAGAGACCCAGTACTTC. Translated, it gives CASSLEQPSQETQYF.

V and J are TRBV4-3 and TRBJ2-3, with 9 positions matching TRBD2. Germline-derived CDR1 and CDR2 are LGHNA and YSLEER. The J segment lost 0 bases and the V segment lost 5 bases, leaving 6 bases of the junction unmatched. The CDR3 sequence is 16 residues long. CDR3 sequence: CASSSLAGSSTDTQYF. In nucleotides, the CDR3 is TGCGCCAGCAGCTCTCTAGCGGGGTCTAGCACAGATACGCAGTATTTT.

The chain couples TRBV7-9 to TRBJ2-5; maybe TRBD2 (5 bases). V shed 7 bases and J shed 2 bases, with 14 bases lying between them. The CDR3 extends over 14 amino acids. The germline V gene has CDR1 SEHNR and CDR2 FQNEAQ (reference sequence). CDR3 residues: CASTPTRTQETQYF. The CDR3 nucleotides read TGTGCCAGCACCCCCACCAGGACTCAAGAGACCCAGTACTTC.

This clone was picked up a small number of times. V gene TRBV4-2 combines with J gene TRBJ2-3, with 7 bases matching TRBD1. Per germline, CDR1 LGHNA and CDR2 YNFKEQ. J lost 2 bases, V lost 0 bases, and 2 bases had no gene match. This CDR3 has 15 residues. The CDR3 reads CASSQDGTATDTQYF. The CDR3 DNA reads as TGTGCCAGCAGCCAAGACGGGACAGCCACAGATACGCAGTATTTT.

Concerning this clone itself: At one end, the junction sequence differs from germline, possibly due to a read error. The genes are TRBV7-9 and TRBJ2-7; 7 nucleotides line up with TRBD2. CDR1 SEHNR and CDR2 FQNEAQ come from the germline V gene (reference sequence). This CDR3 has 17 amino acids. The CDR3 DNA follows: TGTTCCAGCAGCTTAGCGCGGTGGGGGGGTGAGTCCTACGAGCAGTACTTC. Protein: CSSSLARWGGESYEQYF.

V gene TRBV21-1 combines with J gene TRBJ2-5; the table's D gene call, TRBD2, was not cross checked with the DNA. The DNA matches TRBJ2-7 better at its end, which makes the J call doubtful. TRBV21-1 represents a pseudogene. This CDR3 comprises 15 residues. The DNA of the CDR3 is TGTGCCAGCACCCCGGGGGGGGACAGCCACTACGAGCAGTACTTC. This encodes CASTPGGDSHYEQYF.

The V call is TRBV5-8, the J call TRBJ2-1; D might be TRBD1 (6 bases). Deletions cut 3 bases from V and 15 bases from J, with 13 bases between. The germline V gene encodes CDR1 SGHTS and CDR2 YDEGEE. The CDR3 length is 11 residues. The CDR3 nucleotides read TGTGCCAGCAGCTCCCGACAGGAACCGTTCTTC. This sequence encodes CASSSRQEPFF.

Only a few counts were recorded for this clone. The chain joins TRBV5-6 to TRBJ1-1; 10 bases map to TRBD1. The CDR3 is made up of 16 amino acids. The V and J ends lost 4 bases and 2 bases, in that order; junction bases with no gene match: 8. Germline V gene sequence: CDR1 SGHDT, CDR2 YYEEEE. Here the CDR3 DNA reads TGTGCCAGCAGCCCTCGGACAGGGGGAGGAAACACTGAAGCTTTCTTT. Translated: CASSPRTGGGNTEAFF.

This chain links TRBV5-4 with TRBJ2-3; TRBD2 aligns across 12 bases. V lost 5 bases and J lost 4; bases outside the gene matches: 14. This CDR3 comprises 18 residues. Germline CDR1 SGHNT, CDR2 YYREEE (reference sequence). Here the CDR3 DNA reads TGTGCCAGCAGTCCGACATTGCTAGCGGGAGGGCCAGCAGATACGCAGTATTTT. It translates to CASSPTLLAGGPADTQYF.